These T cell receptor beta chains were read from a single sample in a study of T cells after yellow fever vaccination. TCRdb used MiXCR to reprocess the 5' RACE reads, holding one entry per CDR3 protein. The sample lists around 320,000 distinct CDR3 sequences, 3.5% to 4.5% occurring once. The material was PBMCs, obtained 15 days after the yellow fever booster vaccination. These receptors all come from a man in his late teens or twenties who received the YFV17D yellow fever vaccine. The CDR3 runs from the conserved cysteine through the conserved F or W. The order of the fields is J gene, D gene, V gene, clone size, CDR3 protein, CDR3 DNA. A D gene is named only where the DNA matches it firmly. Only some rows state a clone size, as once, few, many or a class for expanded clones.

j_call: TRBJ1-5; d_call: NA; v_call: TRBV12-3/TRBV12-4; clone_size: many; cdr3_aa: CASSSGHGNQPQHF; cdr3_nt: TGTGCCAGCAGTTCGGGACACGGCAATCAGCCCCAGCATTTT
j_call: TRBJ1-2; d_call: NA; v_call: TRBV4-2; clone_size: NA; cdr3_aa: CASSPNGAESNYGYTF; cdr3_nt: TGTGCCAGCAGCCCGAACGGAGCGGAATCGAACTATGGCTACACCTTC
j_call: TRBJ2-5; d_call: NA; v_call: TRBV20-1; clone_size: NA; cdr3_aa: CSVTPGGRETQYF; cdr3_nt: TGCAGTGTTACCCCCGGGGGGCGGGAGACCCAGTACTTC
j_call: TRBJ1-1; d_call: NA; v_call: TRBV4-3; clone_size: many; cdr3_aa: CASSQGLAGGRTEAFF; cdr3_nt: TGCGCCAGCAGCCAAGGTCTGGCCGGCGGTAGGACTGAAGCTTTCTTT
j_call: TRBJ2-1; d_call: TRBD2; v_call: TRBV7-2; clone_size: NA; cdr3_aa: CASQVGGGVYEQFF; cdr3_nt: TGTGCCAGCCAGGTCGGCGGGGGGGTATATGAGCAGTTCTTC
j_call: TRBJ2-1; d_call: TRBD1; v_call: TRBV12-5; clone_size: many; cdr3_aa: CASGPGTGIIEQFF; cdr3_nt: TGTGCTAGTGGTCCCGGGACAGGGATAATTGAGCAGTTCTTC
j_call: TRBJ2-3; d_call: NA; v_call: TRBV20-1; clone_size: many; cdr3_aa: CSARGGSGDTQYF; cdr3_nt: TGCAGTGCTAGAGGAGGGTCAGGAGATACGCAGTATTTT
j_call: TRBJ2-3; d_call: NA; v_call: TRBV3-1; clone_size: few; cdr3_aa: CASSPPRGGSTDTQYF; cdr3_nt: TGTGCCAGCAGCCCCCCCCGAGGGGGTAGCACAGATACGCAGTATTTT
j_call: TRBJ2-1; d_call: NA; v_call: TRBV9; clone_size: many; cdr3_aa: CASTRQSSYNEQFF; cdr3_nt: TGTGCCAGCACTCGCCAGAGCTCCTACAATGAGCAGTTCTTC
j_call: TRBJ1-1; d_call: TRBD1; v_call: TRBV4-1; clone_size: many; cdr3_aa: CASSYQPGQYTEAFF; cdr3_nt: TGCGCCAGCAGCTATCAGCCGGGACAGTACACTGAAGCTTTCTTT
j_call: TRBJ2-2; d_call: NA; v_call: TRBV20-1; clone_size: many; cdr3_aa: CSARPSPPEPNTGELFF; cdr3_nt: TGCAGTGCTAGACCTTCTCCTCCCGAGCCTAACACCGGGGAGCTGTTTTTT
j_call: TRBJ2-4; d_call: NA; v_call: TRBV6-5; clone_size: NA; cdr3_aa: CASSPAQRDIQYF; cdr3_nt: TGTGCCAGCAGTCCAGCCCAAAGGGACATTCAGTACTTC
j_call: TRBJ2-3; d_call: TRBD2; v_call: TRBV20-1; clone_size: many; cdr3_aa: CSATPGTTSKDTQYF; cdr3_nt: TGCAGTGCTACCCCCGGGACTACGAGTAAGGATACGCAGTATTTT
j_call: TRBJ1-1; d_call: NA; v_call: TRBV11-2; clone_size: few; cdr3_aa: CASSLSGFLAAFF; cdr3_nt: TGTGCCAGCAGCTTAAGCGGCTTCCTGGCAGCTTTCTTT
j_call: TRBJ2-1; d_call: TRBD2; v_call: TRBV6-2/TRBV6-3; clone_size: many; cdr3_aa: CASSYRLAGGSSSYNEQFF; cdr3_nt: TGTGCCAGCAGTTACCGGCTAGCGGGGGGTTCAAGCTCCTACAATGAGCAGTTCTTC
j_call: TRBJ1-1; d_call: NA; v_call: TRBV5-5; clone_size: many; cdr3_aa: CASSLDLDRRFSAFF; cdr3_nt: TGTGCCAGCAGCTTGGACTTAGACAGGAGGTTTAGTGCTTTCTTT
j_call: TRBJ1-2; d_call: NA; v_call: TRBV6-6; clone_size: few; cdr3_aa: CASSYARYGYTF; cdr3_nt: TGTGCCAGCAGTTACGCTCGTTATGGCTACACCTTC
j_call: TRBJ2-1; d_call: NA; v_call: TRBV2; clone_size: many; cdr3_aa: CASSDSRIPPYNEQFF; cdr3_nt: TGTGCCAGCAGTGATTCTAGGATCCCGCCCTACAATGAGCAGTTCTTC
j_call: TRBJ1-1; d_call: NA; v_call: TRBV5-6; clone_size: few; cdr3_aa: CASSKGVPPADGTEAFF; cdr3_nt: TGTGCCAGCAGCAAAGGGGTACCCCCGGCGGACGGCACTGAAGCTTTCTTT
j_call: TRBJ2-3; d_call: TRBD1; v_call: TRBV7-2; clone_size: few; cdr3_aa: CASSPGQGGVTDTQYF; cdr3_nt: TGTGCCAGCAGCCCCGGACAGGGGGGAGTCACAGATACGCAGTATTTT
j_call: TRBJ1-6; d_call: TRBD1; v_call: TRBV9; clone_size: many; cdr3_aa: CASSERDRLNSPLHF; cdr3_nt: TGTGCCAGCAGCGAACGGGACAGGCTTAATTCACCCCTCCACTTT
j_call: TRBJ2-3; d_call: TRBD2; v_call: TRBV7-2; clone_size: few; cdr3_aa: CASSFIPGLAGGDLPDTQYF; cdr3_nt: TGTGCCAGCAGCTTTATCCCGGGACTAGCGGGGGGCGACCTTCCAGATACGCAGTATTTT
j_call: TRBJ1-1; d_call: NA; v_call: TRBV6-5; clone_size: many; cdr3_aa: CASSSPAGPSFF; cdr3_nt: TGTGCCAGCAGTTCCCCTGCAGGGCCCTCTTTCTTT
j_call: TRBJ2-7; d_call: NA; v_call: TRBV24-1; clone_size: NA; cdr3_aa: CALLPGQEHPYEQYF; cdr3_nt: TGTGCCCTACTTCCCGGTCAGGAACACCCCTACGAGCAGTACTTC
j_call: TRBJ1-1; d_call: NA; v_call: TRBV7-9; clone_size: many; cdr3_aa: CASTRGGTNTEAFF; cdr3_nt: TGTGCCAGCACGCGTGGGGGGACGAACACTGAAGCTTTCTTT
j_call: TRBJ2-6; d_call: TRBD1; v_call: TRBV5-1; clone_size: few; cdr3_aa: CASSLTPGQGDTPSGANVLTF; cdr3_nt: TGCGCCAGCAGCCTCACCCCAGGACAGGGGGATACGCCGTCTGGGGCCAACGTCCTGACTTTC
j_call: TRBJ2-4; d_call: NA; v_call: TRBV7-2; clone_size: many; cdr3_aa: CASSGGQDRNIQYF; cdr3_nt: TGTGCCAGCAGCGGAGGCCAGGACCGAAACATTCAGTACTTC
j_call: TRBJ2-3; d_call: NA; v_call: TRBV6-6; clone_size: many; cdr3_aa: CASSYDPGGTDTQYF; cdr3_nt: TGTGCCAGCAGTTACGATCCGGGGGGCACAGATACGCAGTATTTT
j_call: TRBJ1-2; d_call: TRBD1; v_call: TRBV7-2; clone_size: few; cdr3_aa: CASSRGQGAVDYGYTF; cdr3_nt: TGTGCCAGCAGCAGGGGACAGGGGGCTGTTGACTATGGCTACACCTTC
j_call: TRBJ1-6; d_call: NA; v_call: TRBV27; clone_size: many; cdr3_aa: CASSLVGVYSPLHF; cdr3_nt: TGTGCCAGCAGTTTGGTAGGGGTGTACTCACCCCTCCACTTT
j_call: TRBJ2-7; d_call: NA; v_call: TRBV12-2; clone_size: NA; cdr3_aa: CASRSGGASCLISGNEQYF; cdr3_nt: TGTGCAAGTCGCTCGGGAGGGGCGTCGTGTCTCATCTCGGGTAACGAGCAGTACTTC
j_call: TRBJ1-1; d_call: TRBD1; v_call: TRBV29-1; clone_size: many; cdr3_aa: CSARTGGPNTEAFF; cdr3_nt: TGCAGCGCCAGGACAGGCGGGCCGAACACTGAAGCTTTCTTT
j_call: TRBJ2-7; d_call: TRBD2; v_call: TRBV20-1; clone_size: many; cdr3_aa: CSAFGGGPGEQYF; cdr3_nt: TGCAGTGCCTTCGGCGGGGGGCCCGGGGAGCAGTACTTC
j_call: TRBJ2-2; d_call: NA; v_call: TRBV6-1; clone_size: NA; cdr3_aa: CASTQLAVGELFF; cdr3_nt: TGTGCCAGCACTCAGCTAGCAGTCGGGGAGCTGTTTTTT
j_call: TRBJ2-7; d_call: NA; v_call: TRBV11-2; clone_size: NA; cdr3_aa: CASSLGRTEQYF; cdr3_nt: TGTGCCAGCAGCCTGGGACGAACCGAGCAGTACTTC
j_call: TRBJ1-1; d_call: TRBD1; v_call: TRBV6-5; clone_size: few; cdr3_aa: CASSYGGTASTEAFF; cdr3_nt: TGTGCCAGCAGTTACGGCGGGACAGCTAGCACTGAAGCTTTCTTT
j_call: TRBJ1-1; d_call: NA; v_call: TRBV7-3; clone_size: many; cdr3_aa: CASSSGGNTEAFF; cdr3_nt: TGTGCCAGCAGCTCCGGGGGGAACACTGAAGCTTTCTTT
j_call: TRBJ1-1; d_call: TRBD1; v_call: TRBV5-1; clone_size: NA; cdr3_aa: CASSLWGGQGVGTEAFF; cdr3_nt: TGCGCCAGCAGCCTATGGGGCGGACAGGGGGTTGGTACTGAAGCTTTCTTT
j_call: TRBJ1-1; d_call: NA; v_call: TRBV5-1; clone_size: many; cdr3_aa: CASSESGANTEAFF; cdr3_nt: TGCGCCAGCAGCGAATCCGGGGCGAACACTGAAGCTTTCTTT
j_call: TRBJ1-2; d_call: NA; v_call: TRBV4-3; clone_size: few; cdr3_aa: CASSQVPGDSNYGYTF; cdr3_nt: TGCGCCAGCAGCCAAGTCCCCGGGGACTCTAACTATGGCTACACCTTC
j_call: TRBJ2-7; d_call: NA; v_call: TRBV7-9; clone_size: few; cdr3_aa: CASSLSRTPWEQYF; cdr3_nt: TGTGCCAGCAGCTTATCTAGAACGCCTTGGGAGCAGTACTTC
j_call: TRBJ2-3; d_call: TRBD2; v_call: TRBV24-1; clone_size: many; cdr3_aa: CATSDPLALVGADTQYF; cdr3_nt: TGTGCCACCAGTGATCCACTAGCGCTCGTTGGAGCAGATACGCAGTATTTT
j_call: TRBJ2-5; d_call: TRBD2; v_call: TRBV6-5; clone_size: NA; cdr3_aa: CASSYSGGTPETQYF; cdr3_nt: TGTGCCAGCAGTTACTCGGGGGGGACCCCAGAGACCCAGTACTTC
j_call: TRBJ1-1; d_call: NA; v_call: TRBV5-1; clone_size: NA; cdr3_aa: CASSSNSLMNTEAFF; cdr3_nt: TGCGCCAGCAGCTCAAACAGCCTGATGAACACTGAAGCTTTCTTT
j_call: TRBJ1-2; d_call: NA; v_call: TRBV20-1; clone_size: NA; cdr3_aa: CSARAFNRANYGYTF; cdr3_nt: TGCAGTGCTAGAGCTTTTAACAGGGCCAACTATGGCTACACCTTC
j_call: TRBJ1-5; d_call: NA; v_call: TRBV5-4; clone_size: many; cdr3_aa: CASSLGQGILQPQHF; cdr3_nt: TGTGCCAGCAGCTTGGGTCAGGGTATTTTGCAGCCCCAGCATTTT
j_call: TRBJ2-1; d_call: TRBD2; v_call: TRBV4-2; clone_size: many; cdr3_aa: CASSQGPRVGGGNEQFF; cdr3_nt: TGTGCCAGCAGCCAAGGCCCACGAGTTGGCGGGGGGAATGAGCAGTTCTTC
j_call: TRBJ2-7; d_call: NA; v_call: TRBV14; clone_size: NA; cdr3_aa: CASSPPTRDYEQYF; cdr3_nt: TGTGCCAGCAGCCCCCCGACTAGAGATTACGAGCAGTACTTC
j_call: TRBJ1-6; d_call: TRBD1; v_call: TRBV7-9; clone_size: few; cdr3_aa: CASSLEGANSPLHF; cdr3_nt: TGTGCCAGCAGCTTGGAGGGGGCCAATTCACCCCTCCACTTT
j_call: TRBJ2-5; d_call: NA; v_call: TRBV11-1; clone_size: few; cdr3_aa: CASSFTAEKYQETQYF; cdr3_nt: TGTGCCAGCAGCTTTACTGCGGAGAAGTACCAAGAGACCCAGTACTTC
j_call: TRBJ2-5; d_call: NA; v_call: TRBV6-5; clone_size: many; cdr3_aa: CASSSGDRDRETQYF; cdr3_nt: TGTGCCAGCAGTAGCGGGGACAGAGATAGAGAGACCCAGTACTTC
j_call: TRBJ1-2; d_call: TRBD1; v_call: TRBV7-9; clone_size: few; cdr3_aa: CASSMRDRESGGYTF; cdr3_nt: TGTGCCAGCAGCATGCGGGACAGGGAGAGTGGTGGCTACACCTTC